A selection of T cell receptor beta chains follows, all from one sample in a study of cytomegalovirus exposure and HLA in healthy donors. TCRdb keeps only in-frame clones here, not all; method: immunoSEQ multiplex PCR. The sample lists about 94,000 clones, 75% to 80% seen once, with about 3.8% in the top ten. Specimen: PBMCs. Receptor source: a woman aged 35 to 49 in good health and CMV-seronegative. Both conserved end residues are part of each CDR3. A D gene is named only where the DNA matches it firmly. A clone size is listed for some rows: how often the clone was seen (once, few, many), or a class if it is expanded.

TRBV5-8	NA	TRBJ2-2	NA	TGTGCCAGCAGCTTGCGGGGGATCAACACCGGGGAGCTGTTTTTT	CASSLRGINTGELFF
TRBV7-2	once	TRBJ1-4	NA	TGTGCCAGCAGCGACCGACAGCTAAATGGTGAAAAACTGTTTTTT	CASSDRQLNGEKLFF
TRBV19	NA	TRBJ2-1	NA	TGTGCCAGTAGTGGCAGGGAATTGGCTCCCCTCAATGAGCAGTTCTTC	CASSGRELAPLNEQFF
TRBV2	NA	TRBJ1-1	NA	TGTGCCAGCAGCTTACAGGGCCCTTTGAACACTGAAGCTTTCTTT	CASSLQGPLNTEAFF
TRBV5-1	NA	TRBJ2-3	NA	TGCGCCAGCAGCTTGAAGGGGGGGTACACAGATACGCAGTATTTT	CASSLKGGYTDTQYF
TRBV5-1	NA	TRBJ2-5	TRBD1	TGCGCCAGCAGCTCCGGTCCGGGACAGGGAATGGGGGAAGAGACCCAGTACTTC	CASSSGPGQGMGEETQYF
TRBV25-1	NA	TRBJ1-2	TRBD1	TGTGCCAGCAGTGAATATACGGCAGGGGGCGACATCTATGGCTACACCTTC	CASSEYTAGGDIYGYTF
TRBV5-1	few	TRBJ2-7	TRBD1	TGCGCCAGCAGCTTAGGGACAGGGGGCTACGAGCAGTACTTC	CASSLGTGGYEQYF
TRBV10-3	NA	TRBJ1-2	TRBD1	TGTGCCATCAGTAGGGGGACAGGGGATGGCTACACCTTC	CAISRGTGDGYTF
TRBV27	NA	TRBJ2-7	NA	TGTGCCAGCAGTTCAAACAGGGTACCCTACGAGCAGTACTTC	CASSSNRVPYEQYF
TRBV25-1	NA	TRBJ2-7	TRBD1	TGTGCCAGCAGTGCCCTCTCCGGGACAGGGTTTGGCGAGCAGTACTTC	CASSALSGTGFGEQYF
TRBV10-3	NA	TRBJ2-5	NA	TGTGCCATCAGTGATATCCAAGAGACCCAGTACTTC	CAISDIQETQYF
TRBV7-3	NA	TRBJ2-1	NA	TGTGCCAGCAGCTCCGACATCTACAATGAGCAGTTCTTC	CASSSDIYNEQFF
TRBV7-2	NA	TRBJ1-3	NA	TGTGCCAGCAGCTTAGCAGCGACAGGTGTCTCTGGAAACACCATATATTTT	CASSLAATGVSGNTIYF
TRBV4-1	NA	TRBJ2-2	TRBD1	TGCGCCAGCAGCCAGGCAACAGGGGGCAACACCGGGGAGCTGTTTTTT	CASSQATGGNTGELFF
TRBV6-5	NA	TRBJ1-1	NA	TGTGCCAGCAGTTCCGGGGAGGTGAACACTGAAGCTTTCTTT	CASSSGEVNTEAFF
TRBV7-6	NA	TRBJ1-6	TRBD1	TGTGCCAGCAGCTCCCAAATGGGGACAGGGAACAATTCACCCCTCCACTTT	CASSSQMGTGNNSPLHF
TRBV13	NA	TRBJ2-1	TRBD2	TGTGCCAGCAGCCCCCAGGGGACTAGCGGCCCTCTATTCTATGAGCAGTTCTTC	CASSPQGTSGPLFYEQFF
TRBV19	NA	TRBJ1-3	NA	TGTGCCAGTAGTATTGGGCCAATCTCTGGAAACACCATATATTTT	CASSIGPISGNTIYF
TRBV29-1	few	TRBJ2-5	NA	TGCAGCGTTGAAGCAATAGAGACCCAGTACTTC	CSVEAIETQYF
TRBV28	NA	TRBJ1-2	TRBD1	TGTGCCAGCAGTTCGGACAGGCACCAAGGCTACACCTTC	CASSSDRHQGYTF
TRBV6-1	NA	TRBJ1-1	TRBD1	TGTGCCAGCAGCTGGGACAGGGGAAACACTGAAGCTTTCTTT	CASSWDRGNTEAFF
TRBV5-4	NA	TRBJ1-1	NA	TGTGCCAGCAGCTTACCCCTCAGTGGCACTGAAGCTTTCTTT	CASSLPLSGTEAFF
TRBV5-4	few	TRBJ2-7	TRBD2	TGCGCCAGCAGCCGAGGACTAGCGGATAGCTCCTACGAGCAGTACTTC	CASSRGLADSSYEQYF
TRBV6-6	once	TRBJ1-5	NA	TGTGCCAGCAGTATGGGAGGGGATCAGCCCCAGCATTTT	CASSMGGDQPQHF
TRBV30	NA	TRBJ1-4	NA	TGTGCCTGGAGTCCGGCGGGGGTAAAACTGTTTTTT	CAWSPAGVKLFF
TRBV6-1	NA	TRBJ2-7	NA	TGTGCCAGCAGGACAGACTCCTACGAGCAGTACTTC	CASRTDSYEQYF
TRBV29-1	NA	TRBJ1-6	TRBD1	TGCAGCGCTAGGACGACAGGGGACGTCCTCCACTTT	CSARTTGDVLHF
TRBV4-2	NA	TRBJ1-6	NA	TGTGCCAGCAGCCAAGACCTGCTCGGCAGGGTAAATTCACCCCTCCACTTT	CASSQDLLGRVNSPLHF
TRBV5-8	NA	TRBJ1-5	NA	TGTGCCAGCAGCCCCGTTATGGCAGGGGGCAATCAGCCCCAGCATTTT	CASSPVMAGGNQPQHF
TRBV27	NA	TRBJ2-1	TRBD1	TGTGCCAGCAATCCCAGGGACAGGGTGAACGATGAGCAGTTCTTC	CASNPRDRVNDEQFF
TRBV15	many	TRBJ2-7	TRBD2	TGTGCCACCAGCAGAGATTATTTAGCGGGGGGCGAGCAGTACTTC	CATSRDYLAGGEQYF
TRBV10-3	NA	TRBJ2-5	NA	TGTGCCATCAGTGAGGGGGAAGCGGAAGAGACCCAGTACTTC	CAISEGEAEETQYF
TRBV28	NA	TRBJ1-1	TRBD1	TGTGCCAGCAGTGAGCAGGGGGCCTGGACCGCTGAAGCTTTCTTT	CASSEQGAWTAEAFF
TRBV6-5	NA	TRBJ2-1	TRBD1	TGTGCCAGCAGAAGGGACAGACTGAACAATGAGCAGTTCTTC	CASRRDRLNNEQFF
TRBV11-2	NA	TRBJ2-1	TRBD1	TGTGCCAGCAGCCTCGGGACAGGTCATGGAACTGAGCAGTTCTTC	CASSLGTGHGTEQFF
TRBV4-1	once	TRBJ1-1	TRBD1	TGCGCCAGCAGCCAAGGACAGGGAACTGAAGCTTTCTTT	CASSQGQGTEAFF
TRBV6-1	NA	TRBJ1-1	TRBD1	TGTGCCAGCAGCGAGGGGGCGCGCACTGAAGCTTTCTTT	CASSEGARTEAFF
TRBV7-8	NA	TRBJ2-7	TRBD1	TGTGCCAGCGTGACAGGGACCGAGCAGTACTTC	CASVTGTEQYF
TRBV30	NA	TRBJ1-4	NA	TGTGCCTGGACCGGGCCTTTTTGGGAGGAAAAACTGTTTTTT	CAWTGPFWEEKLFF
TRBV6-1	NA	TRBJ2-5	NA	TGTGCCAGCAGTGAGGCAGGGTCGGAGACCCAGTACTTC	CASSEAGSETQYF
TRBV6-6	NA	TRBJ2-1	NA	TGTGCCAGCAGTAGAGATTACAATGAGCAGTTCTTC	CASSRDYNEQFF
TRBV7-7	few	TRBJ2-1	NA	TGTGCTAGCAGCTATTCGGGTTACAATGAGCAGTTCTTC	CASSYSGYNEQFF
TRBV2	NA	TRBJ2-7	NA	TGTGCAGGATCGGGGTTCTCCTACGAGCAGTACTTC	CAGSGFSYEQYF
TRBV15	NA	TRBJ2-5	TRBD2	TGTGCCACCAGCGGGCGGGGGGGCGCGGAGACCCAGTACTTC	CATSGRGGAETQYF
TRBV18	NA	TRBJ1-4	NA	TGTGCCAGCTCACCAACCTCCAGTACAGTAAATGAAAAACTGTTTTTT	CASSPTSSTVNEKLFF
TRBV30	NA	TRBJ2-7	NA	TGTGCCTGGACACTAGGCCCCTACGAGCAGTCCTTC	CAWTLGPYEQSF